This T cell receptor (beta chain) appears in the sequencing data of a study of cytotoxic CD8 clonotypes in ibrutinib-treated CLL. The study, taken as a whole, reports: Measured clonality at baseline was greater than in age-matched healthy donors and tracked with circulating CD8+ T-cell counts. Clonality rose at ibrutinib response, held steady in sustained remission, and fell toward baseline at progression. Public clonotypes (which were uncommon) either contracted or remained stable on treatment.

TCR beta libraries used approximately 2 micrograms of genomic DNA from cryopreserved PBMCs. Germline trimming cut 1 base from V and 7 bases from J; bases unmatched to any gene: 4. There are 14 residues in the CDR3. The germline gives CDR1 LNHNV, CDR2 YYDKDF (reference sequence). This clone was detected a few times. Its antigen remains unknown. The table came from immunoSEQ multiplex PCR; TCRdb's copy has only in-frame clones and leaves some out. The table shows about 140,000 clones, with 80% occurring only once. The receptor was isolated from a human donor with chronic lymphocytic leukemia. V is TRBV15 and J is TRBJ1-5; 7 positions agree with TRBD1. The sample was PBMCs, taken after 36 months of ibrutinib treatment. CDR3 in amino acids: CATSRVGRGQPQHF. CDR3 DNA: TGTGCCACCAGCAGAGTCGGCAGGGGGCAGCCCCAGCATTTT.